Listed below are T cell receptor beta chains from one sample, sequenced in a study of post-analysis software for immune sequencing data. TCRdb redid the calling of the PCR reads with MiXCR, one entry per CDR3 protein. The sample holds 800,000 to 950,000 distinct CDR3 sequences; approximately 53% are singletons and the top ten take approximately 4.5%. Specimen: blood. Receptor source: a girl under 18 with multiple sclerosis. Both conserved end residues are part of each CDR3. The D gene is left open where the match is weak. Rows may omit the clone size; those that give it use once, few, many or a size class.

TRBJ2-1	.	TRBV6-6	.	TGTGCCAGCAGTTACAGGGACCATGAGCAGTTCTTC	CASSYRDHEQFF
TRBJ2-7	.	TRBV20-1	TRBD1	TGCAGCACTAGGACAGGCAGTGGGGAGCAGTACTTC	CSTRTGSGEQYF
TRBJ1-1	.	TRBV10-3	.	TGTGCCATCAGTGGATCAAGTATGAACACTGAAGCTTTCTTT	CAISGSSMNTEAFF
TRBJ2-7	.	TRBV20-1	TRBD2	TGCAGTGCTAGGTGGACTAGCGGGGTATCCTACGAGCAGTACTTC	CSARWTSGVSYEQYF
TRBJ2-7	.	TRBV5-6	TRBD1	TGTGCCAGCAGCTATGGGACCGAGACAGGGGGCCACGAGCAGTACTTC	CASSYGTETGGHEQYF
TRBJ2-5	many	TRBV29-1	.	TGCAGCGTCGCGAGTGCCGGGTTTCAAGAGACCCAGTACTTC	CSVASAGFQETQYF
TRBJ2-3	few	TRBV29-1	TRBD2	TGCAGCGTCGCCGGACTAGCGAGTACGGCAGATACGCAGTATTTT	CSVAGLASTADTQYF
TRBJ2-5	.	TRBV29-1	.	TGCAGCGTTGAAGGGACGGCAAGGGGAGAGACCCAGTACTTC	CSVEGTARGETQYF
TRBJ2-1	.	TRBV20-1	TRBD2	TGCAGTGCTAGAGATGGGGGGGGGTCTAGGAATGAGCAGTTCTTC	CSARDGGGSRNEQFF
TRBJ2-4	.	TRBV7-2	TRBD1	TGTGCCAGCAGCTGGGACAGGTCTCTAGCCAAAAACATTCAGTACTTC	CASSWDRSLAKNIQYF
TRBJ2-3	few	TRBV20-1	TRBD2	TGCAGTGCTAGGACTTTACTAGCGGGGGTTACAGATACGCAGTATTTT	CSARTLLAGVTDTQYF
TRBJ2-1	.	TRBV6-5	TRBD1	TGTGCCAGCAGTTTTGGACAGGGCTGGCCCGAACTTTACAATGAGCAGTTCTTC	CASSFGQGWPELYNEQFF
TRBJ1-1	.	TRBV7-9	.	TGTGCCAGCAGCCCCCAGGCGGGTAGGAACACTGAAGCTTTCTTT	CASSPQAGRNTEAFF
TRBJ2-7	.	TRBV2	TRBD1	TGTGCCAGCAGGGGACAGGAGTACTACGAGCAGTACTTC	CASRGQEYYEQYF
TRBJ1-1	.	TRBV20-1	.	TGCAGTGCTAGAAGCGCCAACACTGAAGCTTTCTTT	CSARSANTEAFF
TRBJ2-7	.	TRBV6-5	.	TGTGCCAGCAGTTACTCAGGCTTGCAGCTAGACGAGCAGTACTTC	CASSYSGLQLDEQYF
TRBJ2-7	.	TRBV5-1	TRBD1	TGCGCCAGCAGCATCTCAGGGGGTGAGGCCCCCTCCTCCTACGAGCAGTACTTC	CASSISGGEAPSSYEQYF
TRBJ2-1	.	TRBV9	TRBD1	TGTGCCAGCAGCCCCCGGACAGGGGCCTCCCTAGGGGACGACAATGAGCAGTTCTTC	CASSPRTGASLGDDNEQFF
TRBJ2-7	.	TRBV6-5	.	TGTGCCAGCAGTTACTTAGGGGGCGAGCAGTACTTC	CASSYLGGEQYF
TRBJ2-7	once	TRBV4-2	.	TGTGCCAGCAGCCTCCCCGTCGGGGCTATCTCCTACAATGAGCAGTACTTC	CASSLPVGAISYNEQYF
TRBJ1-2	.	TRBV6-5	.	TGTGCTAGCAGTTACCGCAGGGAAGGGACCTATGGCTACACCTTC	CASSYRREGTYGYTF
TRBJ2-4	few	TRBV20-1	TRBD2	TGCAGTGCACTGACGGGACTAGCGGGTCTAAACATTCAGTACTTC	CSALTGLAGLNIQYF
TRBJ2-5	.	TRBV6-5	TRBD2	TGTGCCAGCAGTTACTTGACTAGCGAGGAGCAGTACTTC	CASSYLTSEEQYF
TRBJ2-1	.	TRBV2	TRBD1	TGTGCCAGCGGACGGGACAGGGGGAAGAGCAATGAGCAGTTCTTC	CASGRDRGKSNEQFF
TRBJ1-5	.	TRBV15	TRBD1	TGTGCCACCAGCAGAGGTCAGGGGGCCCAGCCCCAGCATTTT	CATSRGQGAQPQHF
TRBJ2-1	.	TRBV20-1	TRBD2	TGCAGTGCCGGGAGGTGGGACAATGAGCAGTTCTTC	CSAGRWDNEQFF
TRBJ2-7	.	TRBV2	.	TGTGCCAGCAGTGAAGCGCTTTGGACTCTGGGGTTCTACGAGCAGTACTTC	CASSEALWTLGFYEQYF
TRBJ2-7	.	TRBV3-1	.	TGTGCCAGCAGCCACGACACGTTCATCCACTACGAGCAGTACTTC	CASSHDTFIHYEQYF
TRBJ2-5	.	TRBV5-6	TRBD2	TGTGCCAGCATCGTACTAGCGGAGTACCAAGAGACCCAGTACTTC	CASIVLAEYQETQYF
TRBJ2-1	.	TRBV7-3	.	TGTGCCAGCAGCTTTGGGCTAGCGCAGGTCAATGAGCAGTTCTTC	CASSFGLAQVNEQFF
TRBJ2-5	.	TRBV5-1	TRBD2	TGCGCCAGCAGCTTGAACGCGGGACTAGCGGGAGCTCGGGAGCAGTACTTC	CASSLNAGLAGAREQYF
TRBJ2-6	.	TRBV6-4	.	TGTGCCAGCAGTCGGCAGGGGTTAGGGGCCAACGTCCTGACTTTC	CASSRQGLGANVLTF
TRBJ2-2	.	TRBV4-2	TRBD1	TGTGCCAGCAGTCATCCCCCGGCGGACAGGGTCGGAGGGAACACCGGGGAGCTGTTTTTT	CASSHPPADRVGGNTGELFF
TRBJ2-5	.	TRBV7-6	TRBD2	TGTGCCAGCAGCTTATTATTAGCGGGAGGCCAAGAGACCCAGTACTTC	CASSLLLAGGQETQYF
TRBJ2-7	.	TRBV7-2	TRBD2	TGTGCCAGCAGCTTATTCCTAGCGGGAGGGCCTGAATACGAGCAGTACTTC	CASSLFLAGGPEYEQYF
TRBJ2-3	few	TRBV20-1	.	TGCAGCTGGGGGCTGAACACAGATACGCAGTATTTT	CSWGLNTDTQYF
TRBJ2-7	.	TRBV10-2	TRBD1	TGCGCCAGCAGAGACAGGGGCTCCAAATCAATCTACGAGCAGTACTTC	CASRDRGSKSIYEQYF
TRBJ2-5	.	TRBV6-5	.	TGTGCCAGCAGTTACGAAGGGTTGGGCAACCAAGAGACCCAGTACTTC	CASSYEGLGNQETQYF